The clone carrying this T cell receptor beta chain has a handful of counts. TCRdb recomputed calls from the 5' RACE reads with MiXCR, one row per CDR3 protein. The data show roughly 490,000 distinct CDR3 sequences, around an eighth seen once. The source of the sample is a study of identical twins. Germline CDR1 and CDR2: DFQATT and SNEGSKA (reference sequence). This CDR3 region has 16 residues. The trim removed 5 bases at V and 2 bases at J, leaving 11 bases unmatched. A further study also used this sample, focusing on yellow fever vaccine responses in identical twins. That source reports: Twins reportedly had a vaccine T cell response that seemed partly convergent, partly personalized.

The receptor was isolated from a woman aged 18-29 years in good health. Sequencing was carried out using CD4+ T cells sorted from blood. This sequence joins TRBV20-1 and TRBJ2-3, with 9 bases fitting TRBD2. The CDR3 nucleotides are TGCAGTGCTGCCGTAGCGGGGGTCCCCGCCACAGATACGCAGTATTTT. Its protein product is CSAAVAGVPATDTQYF.